A selection of T cell receptor beta chains follows, all from one sample in a study of blood T cell repertoires in COVID-19. The assay was immunoSEQ multiplex PCR, and TCRdb's table has in-frame clones only and misses some. Among under 250,000 clones listed, 75% to 90% were seen once. The sequenced sample was peripheral blood. The receptors stem from a man aged 25 to 40 with COVID-19, enrolled during active disease. The conserved cysteine and the conserved F or W are not part of the CDR3 here. Rows give clone size only sometimes, using once, few, many, or a class for an expanded clone.

CDR3aa	v_gene	abundance
ASSPDTTGKNAYEQY	TRBV7-2	-
ASTQSRAINSNYGYT	TRBV19	-
ASSLTGTGMAEQF	TRBV11-3	-
ASRGWVAGEKLF	TRBV28	-
ASSPPTGKRWDEQF	TRBV28	-
AISGQRGRAPSYEQY	TRBV10-3	-
SVEGRGFNSYNEQF	TRBV29-1	-
ASSSGGVGNTEAF	TRBV5-4	-
ASRLSHEDGYT	TRBV6-5	-
ASSYRGGSDGYT	TRBV6-2/TRBV6-3	-
ASSSTKADNSPLH	TRBV5-6	-
ATSGLAGGPNEQF	TRBV10-3	-
ASSIARVRTDTQY	TRBV9	once
ASSPQVSGANVLT	TRBV7-3	-
ASNSPNRVSSYNSPLH	TRBV19	once
ASNVGGASYEQY	TRBV4-2	-
ASSSGSPGYT	TRBV28	-
ASSQTLGGEYNEQF	TRBV4-3	-
ASSQDIRSSGYT	TRBV14	-
ASSSGAYEQY	TRBV28	-
ASSPTSTERYEQY	TRBV5-4	-
ASSPPASSYNEQF	TRBV18	-
ASRRTGSNYGYT	TRBV2	-
ASSLNEGVEQY	TRBV11-2	-
ASSRGLAGGTSTDTQY	TRBV4-1	-
ASRYGGGEMGTTEAF	TRBV5-1	-
ASRKGVGTGTAYEQY	TRBV11-2	-
ASRPGLAGRSNEQY	TRBV5-1	-
ATSPTGMSYYGYT	TRBV15	-
ASMAVSGNTIY	TRBV6-5	-
ASSRDRNTEAF	TRBV5-8	few
ASSSRERRTGPNYGYT	TRBV27	-
ATSRDRGRTSNGEQF	TRBV15	-
ASSQSNRGLSNYGYT	TRBV3-1/TRBV3-2	-
ASSQQRDTQY	TRBV14	-
ASSYQAGSYEQY	TRBV6-2/TRBV6-3	-
ASSLWTGVNSNQPQH	TRBV2	-
AWSVLGGAQPQH	TRBV30	-
ASSAYETGGMEQY	TRBV9	-
ASSGDREGYGYT	TRBV5-4	-
ASSKQGLMNTEAF	TRBV6-2/TRBV6-3	-
ASSSSGGASGNTIY	TRBV7-2	-
SVDAGQGPYTDTQY	TRBV29-1	-
ATSRVGRASGNEQF	TRBV15	-
ASSQDNSYATNEKLF	TRBV3-1/TRBV3-2	-
ASSLAPGGPQH	TRBV5-8	-
ASSPWGEHYNEQF	TRBV11-3	-
ASSVVGGGAGDTQY	TRBV9	-
ASSAASSYEQY	TRBV2	-
ASSLTGGAGANVLT	TRBV13	-
ASSETGNYGYT	TRBV6-1	-